The rows below give T cell receptor beta chains drawn from one sample of a study of blood T cells in healthy people across ages. Via MiXCR, TCRdb re-called the 5' RACE reads, giving one row per CDR3 protein. This sample has about 970,000 distinct CDR3 sequences, with 51% found just once. Sequenced material: blood. These receptor sequences come from an older woman in good health. Each CDR3 is given with its conserved first and last residue. D genes are given only for firm matches. Size is stated for part of the rows, as once, few or many counts, or as a class when the clone is expanded.

D gene	J gene	V gene	clone size	CDR3 DNA	CDR3 protein
TRBD2	TRBJ2-3	TRBV7-9	.	TGTGCCAGCAGTTCTCTAGCGGGAGACACAGATACGCAGTATTTT	CASSSLAGDTDTQYF
TRBD1	TRBJ1-1	TRBV5-1	.	TGCGCCAGCCAGGGGGGAACAAGCGTGAACACTGAAGCTTTCTTT	CASQGGTSVNTEAFF
TRBD1	TRBJ2-1	TRBV28	.	TGTGCCAGCAGTTTACCGACAGGGTGGGAAGGGAATGAGCAGTTCTTC	CASSLPTGWEGNEQFF
TRBD1	TRBJ1-2	TRBV3-1	.	TGTGCCAGCAGTCAGGACAGGGTTGGCTATGGCTACACCTTC	CASSQDRVGYGYTF
.	TRBJ2-7	TRBV20-1	.	TGCGGTGCTAGAGATCCAGGTCTTTACGAGCAGTACTTC	CGARDPGLYEQYF
TRBD2	TRBJ2-1	TRBV4-3	few	TGCGCCAGCAGCCAAGTCGGACTAGCGGGGAACAATGAGCAGTTCTTC	CASSQVGLAGNNEQFF
.	TRBJ2-1	TRBV7-8	.	TGTGCCAGCAGCCCCGCTCCCCTCTACAATGAGCAGTTCTTC	CASSPAPLYNEQFF
TRBD2	TRBJ2-7	TRBV4-1	once	TGCGCCAGCAGCCAAAGGGGACTAGCGGGAGGCACCTCCTACGAGCAGTACTTC	CASSQRGLAGGTSYEQYF
.	TRBJ2-5	TRBV7-2	.	TGTGCCAGCAGCCAGACTTCGGGCAGACAAGAGACCCAGTACTTC	CASSQTSGRQETQYF
.	TRBJ2-3	TRBV6-6	.	TGTGCCAGCAGTTACTCGAATCGGGATACGCAGTATTTT	CASSYSNRDTQYF
.	TRBJ1-5	TRBV21-1	.	TGTGCCAGCATTTTAACCCTGGGTTCGGGACAGGTGAACAATCAGCCCCAGCATTTT	CASILTLGSGQVNNQPQHF
.	TRBJ2-7	TRBV28	.	TGTGCCAGCACGGGTTCTATCATCTACGAGCAGTACTTC	CASTGSIIYEQYF
.	TRBJ2-1	TRBV20-1	.	TGCAGTGCTAAATTGGGTTTCTCCTACAATGAGCAGTTCTTC	CSAKLGFSYNEQFF
TRBD2	TRBJ2-3	TRBV5-1	.	TGCGCCAGCAGCATCGGACTAGCGGGAGGAAGGACAGATACGCAGTATTTT	CASSIGLAGGRTDTQYF
.	TRBJ2-1	TRBV12-3/TRBV12-4	few	TGTGCCAGCAGTTTAGGTGGTTCTATGCTCGAGCAGTTCTTC	CASSLGGSMLEQFF